This entry lists 15 T cell receptor beta chains sequenced from one sample in a study of T cells after yellow fever vaccination. TCRdb processed the 5' RACE reads anew with MiXCR; each CDR3 protein has one entry. The table shows 300,000 or so distinct CDR3 sequences, with about an eighth occurring only once. This sample comprised CD4+ T cells sorted from PBMCs, obtained 45 days after the yellow fever booster vaccination. Source of these receptors: a young man who received the YFV17D yellow fever vaccine.

This chain joins TRBV29-1 and TRBJ2-3; a weak D match, TRBD2 (6 bases). V dropped 4 bases and J dropped 2 bases, with 19 bases sitting between them. This CDR3 is built from 16 residues. Germline-derived CDR1 and CDR2 are SQVTM and ANQGSEA. The CDR3 spells CSVAARRARPTDTQYF. CDR3 DNA: TGCAGCGTTGCAGCGAGGAGGGCCCGACCCACAGATACGCAGTATTTT.

The genes are TRBV7-2 and TRBJ2-5; D is perhaps TRBD1 (6 bases). Germline CDR1 reads SGHTA; CDR2 reads FQGNSA. Trimming took 5 bases from V and 2 from J, leaving 12 bases between them. The CDR3 loop spans 14 amino acids. The CDR3 here is CASSLGTLQETQYF. The CDR3, as DNA: TGTGCCAGCAGCCTCGGGACACTTCAAGAGACCCAGTACTTC.

This clonotype occurred a few times. The rearrangement links TRBV20-1 to TRBJ2-7, with D uncertain. The CDR3 runs to 12 residues. Per germline, CDR1 DFQATT and CDR2 SNEGSKA (reference sequence). Trimming took 2 bases from V and 3 from J, leaving 8 bases between them. CDR3 residues: CSARPAHYEQYF. In DNA, the CDR3 is TGCAGTGCTAGACCGGCTCACTACGAGCAGTACTTC.

Ten or more counts support this clonotype. J is TRBJ2-7 and V is TRBV12-3 or TRBV12-4; 8 bases map to TRBD2. V gave up 10 bases and J gave up 3 bases; unmatched junction bases: 8. The CDR3 runs to 13 residues. The CDR3 DNA follows: TGTGCCACCCAGCCGAGCGGGAGCTACGAGCAGTACTTC. Translated: CATQPSGSYEQYF.

This clonotype was counted a few times. V gene TRBV29-1 combines with J gene TRBJ2-1, with 12 bases identical to TRBD2. V was pared by 5 bases and J by 4 bases, with 6 bases of the junction left unmatched. CDR1 and CDR2 (germline): SQVTM, ANQGSEA. The CDR3 runs 15 residues. This chain's CDR3 is CSVRPGTSGYNEQFF. CDR3 in DNA: TGCAGCGTTAGACCCGGGACTAGCGGGTACAATGAGCAGTTCTTC.

This clonotype was picked up a small number of times. V and J are TRBV5-6 and TRBJ2-2; D gene unclear. V dropped 2 bases and J dropped 3 bases, with 14 bases sitting between them. The CDR3 runs to 16 residues. The germline V gene has CDR1 SGHDT and CDR2 YYEEEE. The CDR3 sequence is CASSFSAKRDTGELFF. CDR3 DNA: TGTGCCAGCAGCTTCTCGGCCAAGCGCGACACCGGGGAGCTGTTTTTT.

This clonotype occurred many times. V and J are TRBV6-5 and TRBJ2-1, with a tentative D call TRBD2 (6 bases). The CDR3 consists of 15 residues. The V end was cut by 0 bases, the J end by 4 bases, with 10 bases between. CDR1 is MNHEY and CDR2 is SVGAGI in the germline V gene. The CDR3 nucleotides are TGTGCCAGCAGTTACTCGTCGGGAGAGTACAATGAGCAGTTCTTC. Translation: CASSYSSGEYNEQFF.

In its sample, this clonotype was seen a few times. The chain links TRBV6-2 or TRBV6-3 to TRBJ2-1; possible D gene TRBD1, 5 bases. V dropped 7 bases and J dropped 4 bases, with 8 bases sitting between them. The CDR3 consists of 12 residues. Germline V gene sequence: CDR1 MNHEY, CDR2 SVGEGT. CDR3 sequence: CASTRQYNEQFF. The CDR3 DNA is TGTGCCAGCACCCGACAGTACAATGAGCAGTTCTTC.

V gene TRBV5-1 combines with J gene TRBJ2-3; TRBD1 is a possible D gene (6 bases). Germline CDR1 is SGHRS and CDR2 is YFSETQ. V was shortened by 4 bases and J by 6 bases, with 18 bases between the two germline ends. The CDR3 sequence is 15 residues long. For the CDR3, the DNA is TGCGCCAGCAGCCCCGGGACACCGAAAGAGGATACGCAGTATTTT. Translated: CASSPGTPKEDTQYF. The entire variable domain, with the rest obtained from reference TRBV5-1 and TRBJ2-3, is as follows: KAGVTQTPRYLIKTRGQQVTLSCSPISGHRSVSWYQQTPGQGLQFLFEYFSETQRNKGNFPGRFSGRQFSNSRSEMNVSTLELGDSALYLCASSPGTPKEDTQYFGPGTRLTVL.

This clonotype was counted only a few times. As DNA, the CDR3 is TGTGCCGCCGGGACTAGGACTCGGGATACGCAGTATTTT. It codes for CAAGTRTRDTQYF. This chain connects TRBV7-9 to TRBJ2-3, with TRBD2 matching over 8 bases. CDR1 and CDR2 (germline): SEHNR, FQNEAQ (reference sequence). Trimming cost V 11 bases and J 6 bases; bases outside gene matches: 10. The CDR3 length is 13 residues.

This clonotype was seen only a few times. This chain connects TRBV27 to TRBJ2-1; D may be TRBD2 (5 bases). The CDR3 has 17 amino acids. Germline loops: CDR1 MNHEY, CDR2 SMNVEV (reference sequence). V was pared by 4 bases and J by 5 bases, with 21 bases between. CDR3 sequence (DNA): TGTGCCAGCAGTTGGGTACGCTTGAGGGATGGGGACAATGAGCAGTTCTTC. It yields the protein CASSWVRLRDGDNEQFF.

The chain links TRBV4-3 to TRBJ2-1, with a possible D match to TRBD1 (6 bases). Germline values: CDR1 LGHNA, CDR2 YSLEER. The CDR3 covers 18 residues. V shed 0 bases and J shed 1 base, with 16 bases lying between them. The CDR3 sequence is CASSQDKQGIGSYNEQFF. CDR3 in DNA: TGCGCCAGCAGCCAAGATAAACAGGGTATTGGATCCTACAATGAGCAGTTCTTC.

This clonotype was found a few times. The chain joins TRBV5-1 to TRBJ2-3; D is uncertain. This CDR3 has 14 amino acids. V was shortened by 4 bases and J by 4 bases, with 13 bases between the two germline ends. In germline, CDR1 is SGHRS, CDR2 YFSETQ. The CDR3 nucleotides are TGCGCCAGCAGCCTACTCAGTCCCGCAGATACGCAGTATTTT. Amino acids: CASSLLSPADTQYF.

The chain couples TRBV7-2 to TRBJ2-3; 9 bases align to TRBD2. The V segment lost 5 bases and the J segment 3 bases; nucleotides outside the gene matches: 9. Looked up from germline, CDR1 is SGHTA and CDR2 is FQGNSA. This CDR3 has 16 residues. This CDR3 is CASSPAGTSLTDTQYF. The CDR3 DNA sequence: TGTGCCAGCAGCCCGGCCGGGACTAGCTTGACAGATACGCAGTATTTT.

This clonotype occurred once. The V and J genes are TRBV28 and TRBJ1-6; 8 nucleotides align to TRBD1. Germline CDR1 and CDR2: MDHEN and SYDVKM. After removal of 5 bases from V and 10 bases from J, the junction contained 7 bases not matched to a gene. The CDR3 totals 14 residues. The CDR3 DNA is TGTGCCAGCAGTGTCGGGACAGGACTATCACCCCTCCACTTT. Protein product: CASSVGTGLSPLHF.